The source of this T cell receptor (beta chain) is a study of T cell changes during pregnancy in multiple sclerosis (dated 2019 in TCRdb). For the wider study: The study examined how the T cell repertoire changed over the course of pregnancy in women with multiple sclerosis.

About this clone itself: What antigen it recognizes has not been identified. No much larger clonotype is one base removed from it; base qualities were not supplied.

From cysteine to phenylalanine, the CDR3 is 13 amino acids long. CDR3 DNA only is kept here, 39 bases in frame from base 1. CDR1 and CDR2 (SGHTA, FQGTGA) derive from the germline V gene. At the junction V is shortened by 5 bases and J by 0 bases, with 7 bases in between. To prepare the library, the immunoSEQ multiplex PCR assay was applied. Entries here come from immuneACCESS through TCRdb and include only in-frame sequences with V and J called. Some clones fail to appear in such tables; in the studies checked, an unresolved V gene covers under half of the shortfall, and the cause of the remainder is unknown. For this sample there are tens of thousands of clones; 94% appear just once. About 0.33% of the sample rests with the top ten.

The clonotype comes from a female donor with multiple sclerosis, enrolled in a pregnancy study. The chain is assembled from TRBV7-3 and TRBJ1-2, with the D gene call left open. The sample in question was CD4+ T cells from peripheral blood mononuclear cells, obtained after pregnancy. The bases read TGTGCCAGCAGCCCAGATTCTAACTATGGCTACACCTTC. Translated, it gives CASSPDSNYGYTF.